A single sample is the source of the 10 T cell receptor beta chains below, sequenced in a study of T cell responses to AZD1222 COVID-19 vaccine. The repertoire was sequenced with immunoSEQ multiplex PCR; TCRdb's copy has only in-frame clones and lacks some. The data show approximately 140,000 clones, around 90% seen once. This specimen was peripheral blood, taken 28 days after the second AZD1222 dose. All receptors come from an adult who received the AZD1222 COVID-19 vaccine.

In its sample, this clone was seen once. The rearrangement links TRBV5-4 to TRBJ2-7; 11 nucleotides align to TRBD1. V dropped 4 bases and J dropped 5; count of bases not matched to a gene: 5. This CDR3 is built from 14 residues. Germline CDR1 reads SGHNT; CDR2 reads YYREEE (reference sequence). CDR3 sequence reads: CASSTGQGGDEQYF. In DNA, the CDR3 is TGTGCCAGCAGCACGGGACAGGGGGGGGACGAGCAGTACTTC.

CDR3 in DNA: TGTGCCAGCAGCTTAGGGGCAGGCGGAAACACCATATATTTT. Amino acid sequence: CASSLGAGGNTIYF. This chain uses TRBV7-8 with TRBJ1-3; D not resolved. Germline lookup yields CDR1 SGHVS and CDR2 FQNEAQ. The CDR3 totals 14 residues. V gave up 1 base and J gave up 4 bases, with 8 bases separating them.

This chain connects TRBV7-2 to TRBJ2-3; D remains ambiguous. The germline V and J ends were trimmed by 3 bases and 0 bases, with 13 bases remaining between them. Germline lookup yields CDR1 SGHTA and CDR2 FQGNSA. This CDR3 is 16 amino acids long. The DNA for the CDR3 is TGTGCCAGCAGCTTCGAGTCCCTCTGGAGCACAGATACGCAGTATTTT. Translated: CASSFESLWSTDTQYF.

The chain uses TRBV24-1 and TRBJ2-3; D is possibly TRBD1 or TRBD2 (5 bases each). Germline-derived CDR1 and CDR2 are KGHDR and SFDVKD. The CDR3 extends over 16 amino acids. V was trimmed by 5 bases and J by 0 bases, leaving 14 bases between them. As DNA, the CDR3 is TGTGCCACCAGTGGTGTCGGGACGGCTAGCACAGATACGCAGTATTTT. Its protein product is CATSGVGTASTDTQYF.

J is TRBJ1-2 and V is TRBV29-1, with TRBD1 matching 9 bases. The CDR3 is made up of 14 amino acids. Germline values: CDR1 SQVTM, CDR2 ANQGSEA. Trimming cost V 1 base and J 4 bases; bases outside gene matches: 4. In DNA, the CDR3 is TGCAGCGTTGAAGGGGACAGGGCCATCTATGGCTACACCTTC. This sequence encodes CSVEGDRAIYGYTF.

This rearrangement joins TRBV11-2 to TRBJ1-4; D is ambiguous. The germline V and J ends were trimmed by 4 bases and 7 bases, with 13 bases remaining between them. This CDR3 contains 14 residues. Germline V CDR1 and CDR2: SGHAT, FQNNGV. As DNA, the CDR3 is TGTGCCAGCAGCTCTCGGGCCAGAGGTGAAAAACTGTTTTTT. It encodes CASSSRARGEKLFF.

The CDR3 is CASSQDLRAGAGAIAKNIQYF. As DNA, the CDR3 is TGCGCCAGCAGCCAAGACCTGAGGGCCGGGGCCGGGGCCATAGCCAAAAACATTCAGTACTTC. The chain recombines TRBV4-3 with TRBJ2-4, with D possibly being TRBD1 or TRBD2 (5 bases each). Germline CDR1 LGHNA, CDR2 YSLEER. V was pared by 0 bases and J by 0 bases, with 24 bases between. The CDR3 loop spans 21 amino acids.

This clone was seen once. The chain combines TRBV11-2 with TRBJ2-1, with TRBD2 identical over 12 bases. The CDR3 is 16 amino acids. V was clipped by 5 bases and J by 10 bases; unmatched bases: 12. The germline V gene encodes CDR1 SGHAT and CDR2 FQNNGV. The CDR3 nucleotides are TGTGCCAGCAGCCGAGGGGCTAGCGGGGGGGGAAAGGAGCAGTTCTTC. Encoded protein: CASSRGASGGGKEQFF. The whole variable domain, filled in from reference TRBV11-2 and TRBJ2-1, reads EAGVAQSPRYKIIEKRQSVAFWCNPISGHATLYWYQQILGQGPKLLIQFQNNGVVDDSQLPKDRFSAERLKGVDSTLKIQPAKLEDSAVYLCASSRGASGGGKEQFFGPGTRLTVL.

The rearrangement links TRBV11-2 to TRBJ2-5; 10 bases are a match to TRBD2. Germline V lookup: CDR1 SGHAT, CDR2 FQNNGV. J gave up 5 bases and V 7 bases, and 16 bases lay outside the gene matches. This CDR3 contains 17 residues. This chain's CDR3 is CASTPGASGGAGETQYF. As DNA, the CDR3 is TGTGCCAGCACCCCCGGCGCGAGCGGGGGGGCCGGTGAGACCCAGTACTTC.

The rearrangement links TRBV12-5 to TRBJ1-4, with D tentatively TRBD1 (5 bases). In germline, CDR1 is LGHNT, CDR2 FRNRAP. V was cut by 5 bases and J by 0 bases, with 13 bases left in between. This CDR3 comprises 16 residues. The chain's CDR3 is CASGPGGKATNEKLFF. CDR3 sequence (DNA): TGTGCTAGTGGTCCCGGGGGGAAAGCAACTAATGAAAAACTGTTTTTT. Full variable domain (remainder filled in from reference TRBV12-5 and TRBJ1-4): DARVTQTPRHKVTEMGQEVTMRCQPILGHNTVFWYRQTMMQGLELLAYFRNRAPLDDSGMPKDRFSAEMPDATLATLKIQPSEPRDSAVYFCASGPGGKATNEKLFFGSGTQLSVL.